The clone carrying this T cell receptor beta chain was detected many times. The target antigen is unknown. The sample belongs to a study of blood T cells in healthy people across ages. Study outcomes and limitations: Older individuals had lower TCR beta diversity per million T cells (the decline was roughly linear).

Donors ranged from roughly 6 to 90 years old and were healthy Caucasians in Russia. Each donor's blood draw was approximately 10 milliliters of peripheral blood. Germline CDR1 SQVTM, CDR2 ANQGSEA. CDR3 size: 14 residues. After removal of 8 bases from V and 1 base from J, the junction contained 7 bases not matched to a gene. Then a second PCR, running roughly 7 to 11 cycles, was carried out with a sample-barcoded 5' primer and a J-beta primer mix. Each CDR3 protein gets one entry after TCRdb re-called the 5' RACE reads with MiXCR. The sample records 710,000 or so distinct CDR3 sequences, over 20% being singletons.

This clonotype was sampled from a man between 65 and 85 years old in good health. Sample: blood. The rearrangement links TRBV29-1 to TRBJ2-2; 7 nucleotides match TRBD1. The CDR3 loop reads CSTRRGQNTGELFF. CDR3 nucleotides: TGCAGCACCCGTAGGGGGCAGAACACCGGGGAGCTGTTTTTT.